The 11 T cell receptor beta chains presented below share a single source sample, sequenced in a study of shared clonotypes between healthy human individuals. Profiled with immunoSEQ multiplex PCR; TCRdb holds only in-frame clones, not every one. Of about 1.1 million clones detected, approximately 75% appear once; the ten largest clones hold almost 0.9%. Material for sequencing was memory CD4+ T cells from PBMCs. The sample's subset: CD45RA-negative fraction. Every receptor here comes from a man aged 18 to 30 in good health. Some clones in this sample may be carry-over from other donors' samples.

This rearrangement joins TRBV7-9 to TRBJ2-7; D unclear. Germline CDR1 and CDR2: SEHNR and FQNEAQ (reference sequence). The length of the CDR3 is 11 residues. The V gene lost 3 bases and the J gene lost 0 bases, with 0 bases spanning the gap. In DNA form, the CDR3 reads TGTGCCAGCAGCTTCTCCTACGAGCAGTACTTC. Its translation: CASSFSYEQYF.

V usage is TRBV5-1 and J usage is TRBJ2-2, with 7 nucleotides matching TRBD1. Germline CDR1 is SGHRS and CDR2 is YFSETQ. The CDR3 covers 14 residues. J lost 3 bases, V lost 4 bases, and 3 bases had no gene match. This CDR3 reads CASSAGQDTGELFF. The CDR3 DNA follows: TGCGCCAGCAGCGCTGGACAGGACACCGGGGAGCTGTTTTTT.

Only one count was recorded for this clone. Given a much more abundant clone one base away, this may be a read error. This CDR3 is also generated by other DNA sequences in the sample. The CDR3, as DNA: TGTGCCAGCAGCCTAGGACTAGCGGGCTCCTACGAGCAGTACTTC. Encoded protein: CASSLGLAGSYEQYF. J is TRBJ2-7 and V is TRBV7-2, with TRBD2 matching 11 bases. With V trimmed by 5 bases and J by 0 bases, 3 bases remained unmatched. The V gene's germline CDR1 is SGHTA and CDR2 FQGNSA. CDR3 length equals 15 residues.

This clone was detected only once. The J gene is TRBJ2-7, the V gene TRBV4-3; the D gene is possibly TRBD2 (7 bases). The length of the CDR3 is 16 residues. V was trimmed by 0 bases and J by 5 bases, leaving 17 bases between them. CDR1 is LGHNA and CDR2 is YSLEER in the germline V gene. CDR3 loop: CASSQDRGAAGDEQYF. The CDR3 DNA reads TGCGCCAGCAGCCAAGATCGGGGGGCAGCTGGGGACGAGCAGTACTTC.

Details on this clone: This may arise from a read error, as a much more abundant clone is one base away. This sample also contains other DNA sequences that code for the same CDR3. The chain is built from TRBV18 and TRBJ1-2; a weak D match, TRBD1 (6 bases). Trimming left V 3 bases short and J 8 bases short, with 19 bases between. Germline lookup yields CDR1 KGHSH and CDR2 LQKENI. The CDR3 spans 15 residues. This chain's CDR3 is CASSPNRDLSYGYTF. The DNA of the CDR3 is TGTGCCAGCTCACCGAACAGGGACCTCTCCTACGGCTACACCTTC.

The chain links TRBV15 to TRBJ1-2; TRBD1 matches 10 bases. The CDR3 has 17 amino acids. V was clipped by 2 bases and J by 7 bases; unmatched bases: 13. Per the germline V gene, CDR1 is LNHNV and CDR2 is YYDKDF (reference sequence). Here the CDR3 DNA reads TGTGCCACCAGCAGATCAGCCGGGACAGGGGCCTTCATTGGCTACACCTTC. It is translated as CATSRSAGTGAFIGYTF.

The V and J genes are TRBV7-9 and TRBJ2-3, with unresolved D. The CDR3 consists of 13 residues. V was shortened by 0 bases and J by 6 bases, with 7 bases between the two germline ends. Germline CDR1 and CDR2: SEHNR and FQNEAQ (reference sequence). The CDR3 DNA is TGTGCCAGCAGCTTAGCGGGTCTGGATACGCAGTATTTT. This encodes CASSLAGLDTQYF.

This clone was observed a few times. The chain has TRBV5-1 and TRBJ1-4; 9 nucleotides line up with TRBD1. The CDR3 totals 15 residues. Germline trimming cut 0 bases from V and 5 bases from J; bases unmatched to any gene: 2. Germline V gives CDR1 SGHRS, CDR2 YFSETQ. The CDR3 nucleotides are TGCGCCAGCAGCTTGGATGGGACAGGGAATGAAAAACTGTTTTTT. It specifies CASSLDGTGNEKLFF.

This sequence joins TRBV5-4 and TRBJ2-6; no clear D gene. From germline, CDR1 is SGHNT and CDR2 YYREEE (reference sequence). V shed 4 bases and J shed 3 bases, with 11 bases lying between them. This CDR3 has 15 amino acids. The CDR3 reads CASSARLGGANVLTF. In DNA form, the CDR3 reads TGTGCCAGCAGCGCCCGCTTAGGTGGGGCCAACGTCCTGACTTTC.

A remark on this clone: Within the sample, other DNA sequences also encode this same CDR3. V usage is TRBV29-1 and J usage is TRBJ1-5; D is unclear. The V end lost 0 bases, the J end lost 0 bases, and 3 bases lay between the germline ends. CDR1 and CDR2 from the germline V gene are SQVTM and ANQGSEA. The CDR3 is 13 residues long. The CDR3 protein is CSVEENSNQPQHF. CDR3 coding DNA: TGCAGCGTTGAAGAGAATAGCAATCAGCCCCAGCATTTT.

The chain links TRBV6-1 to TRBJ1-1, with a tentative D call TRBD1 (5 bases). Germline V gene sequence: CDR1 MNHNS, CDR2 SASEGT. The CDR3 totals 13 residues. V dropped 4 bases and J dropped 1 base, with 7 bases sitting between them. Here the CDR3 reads CASSVQGNTEAFF. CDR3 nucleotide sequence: TGTGCCAGCAGTGTTCAGGGGAACACTGAAGCTTTCTTT.